A single sample is the source of the 29 T cell receptor beta chains below, sequenced in a study of chemoradiotherapy in HPV16-positive cancers. Method: immunoSEQ multiplex PCR; TCRdb's copy keeps in-frame clones and lacks some. The data hold tens of thousands of clones, with about nine tenths observed a single time. The sequences come from blood, collected from a patient who underwent chemoradiotherapy. All receptors derive from a human donor with HPV-associated anogenital cancer.

The rearrangement joins TRBV28 to TRBJ1-2; D possibly corresponds to TRBD1 (5 bases). Germline V CDR1 and CDR2: MDHEN, SYDVKM. The CDR3 covers 15 residues. With 7 bases removed from V and 2 bases from J, the gap between germline ends came to 17 bases. CDR3 loop: CASTQEGLINYGYTF. The CDR3 nucleotides read TGTGCCAGCACCCAAGAGGGGCTAATCAACTATGGCTACACCTTC.

This clone showed up just once. This rearrangement joins TRBV18 to TRBJ1-5; D possibly corresponds to TRBD1 (6 bases). With 5 bases removed from V and 6 bases from J, the gap between germline ends came to 11 bases. The CDR3 is 13 residues long. From germline, CDR1 is KGHSH and CDR2 LQKENI. The CDR3 DNA reads as TGTGCCAGCTCAGAGGGGGAGGGTCAGCCCCAGCATTTT. It yields the protein CASSEGEGQPQHF.

The rearrangement joins TRBV11-2 to TRBJ1-1, with D uncertain. Germline lookup yields CDR1 SGHAT and CDR2 FQNNGV. V was pared by 4 bases and J by 0 bases, with 6 bases between. The CDR3 has 13 amino acids. The CDR3 bases are TGTGCCAGCAGCTCCTTTATGAACACTGAAGCTTTCTTT. It yields the protein CASSSFMNTEAFF.

As to this clone: The junction differs from germline at one of its ends, possibly a read error. The chain recombines TRBV5-1 with TRBJ2-1; either TRBD1 or TRBD2 may supply D (6 bases each). The germline gives CDR1 SGHRS, CDR2 YFSETQ. The CDR3 consists of 12 residues. The CDR3 DNA reads TGCGCCAGCAGTCTGCTTGGGGGGCAGCAACTCTTC. This gives the protein CASSLLGGQQLF.

CDR3 DNA: TGTGCCAGCAGTTGGGGACAGGAAAATTCACCCCTCCACTTT. It specifies CASSWGQENSPLHF. The chain couples TRBV6-5 to TRBJ1-6, with 8 bases fitting TRBD1. Unmatched junction bases numbered 3, after V lost 4 bases and J lost 7 bases. CDR3 length: 14 residues. Germline CDR1 is MNHEY and CDR2 is SVGAGI.

The chain employs TRBV9 and TRBJ2-5; possible D gene TRBD1, 5 bases. Trimming pared 0 bases from V and 2 bases from J, leaving 11 bases between. The length of the CDR3 is 15 residues. CDR1 is SGDLS and CDR2 is YYNGEE in the germline V gene. The DNA of the CDR3 is TGTGCCAGCAGCGTAGGGGCAGGGTCACAAGAGACCCAGTACTTC. Encoded protein: CASSVGAGSQETQYF.

This clone has only a few counts. The rearrangement links TRBV4-1 to TRBJ2-2; D is uncertain. Germline lookup yields CDR1 MGHRA and CDR2 YSYEKL. The V end lost 0 bases, the J end lost 6 bases, and 14 bases lay between the germline ends. This CDR3 has 16 amino acids. The DNA for the CDR3 is TGCGCCAGCAGCCAAGATGCTAGGAGAGACCCCGGGGAGCTGTTTTTT. Translation: CASSQDARRDPGELFF.

This chain links TRBV25-1 with TRBJ2-5; maybe TRBD2 (5 bases). The DNA end lines up better with TRBJ2-7; the J call may be wrong. This CDR3 is 13 amino acids long. Per germline, CDR1 MGHDK and CDR2 SYGVNS. CDR3 region: CASSQSGENEQYF. DNA of the CDR3: TGTGCCAGCAGTCAAAGCGGAGAGAACGAGCAGTACTTC.

The gene calls are TRBV6-5 and TRBJ2-5; D is unclear. Germline V gene sequence: CDR1 MNHEY, CDR2 SVGAGI. V lost 4 bases, J lost 5 bases, and 14 bases lay in between. This CDR3 comprises 14 residues. The DNA for the CDR3 is TGTGCCAGCAGTTCCCAACCTAGTACGGAGACCCAGTACTTC. Amino acid sequence: CASSSQPSTETQYF.

The V and J genes are TRBV5-1 and TRBJ2-5, with D perhaps TRBD1 (6 bases). The CDR3 has 15 amino acids. Germline V lookup: CDR1 SGHRS, CDR2 YFSETQ. V lost 1 base and J 4 bases, leaving 14 bases between the germline ends. The CDR3 region is CASSLTGDRSETQYF. CDR3 nucleotides: TGCGCCAGCAGCTTGACCGGCGACAGGTCAGAGACCCAGTACTTC.

V is TRBV30 and J is TRBJ1-2, with D maybe TRBD1 (5 bases). Germline CDR1 GTSNPN, CDR2 SVGIG (reference sequence). This CDR3 region has 16 residues. Trimming removed 5 bases at V and 0 bases at J, with 19 bases between. The DNA for the CDR3 is TGTGCCTGGGGGGGGTGGGTCGCCAGAACTAACTATGGCTACACCTTC. Protein product: CAWGGWVARTNYGYTF.

The V and J genes are TRBV30 and TRBJ1-2; maybe TRBD1 (6 bases). The V end was cut by 6 bases, the J end by 4 bases, with 12 bases between. This CDR3 region has 12 residues. Germline CDR1 GTSNPN, CDR2 SVGIG (reference sequence). The CDR3 coding sequence is TGTGCCTGTCGAGGGGGTCGCTATGGCTACACCTTC. Amino acid sequence: CACRGGRYGYTF.

Written as DNA, the CDR3 is TGTGCCAGCAGCAGCCTCGGAACGAACACCGGGGAGCTGTTTTTT. Its translation: CASSSLGTNTGELFF. The chain recombines TRBV27 with TRBJ2-2; no clear D gene. The CDR3 is made up of 15 amino acids. V was shortened by 6 bases and J by 0 bases, with 11 bases between the two germline ends. The germline V gene has CDR1 MNHEY and CDR2 SMNVEV (reference sequence).

V is TRBV9 and J is TRBJ1-2; D ambiguous. The germline V and J ends were trimmed by 0 bases and 8 bases, with 8 bases remaining between them. Germline values: CDR1 SGDLS, CDR2 YYNGEE. The CDR3 is made up of 12 amino acids. CDR3 bases: TGTGCCAGCAGCGTAGGTGGCGGCGGCTACACCTTC. It translates to CASSVGGGGYTF.

Only a few counts were recorded for this clone. The V gene is TRBV28, the J gene TRBJ1-2; D remains ambiguous. Trimming took 2 bases from V and 2 from J, leaving 6 bases between them. This CDR3 region has 13 residues. Germline CDR1 reads MDHEN; CDR2 reads SYDVKM. The CDR3 region has the DNA TGTGCCAGCAGTTTAACCGGAAACTATGGCTACACCTTC. The encoded protein is CASSLTGNYGYTF.

This chain links TRBV6-1 with TRBJ2-7, with 7 bases aligning to TRBD1. CDR3 length: 15 amino acids. After removal of 5 bases from V and 3 bases from J, the junction contained 10 bases not matched to a gene. Germline values: CDR1 MNHNS, CDR2 SASEGT. The CDR3 region has the DNA TGTGCCAGCAGTTCCCGGGACAGCCGAATCTACGAGCAGTACTTC. It is translated as CASSSRDSRIYEQYF.

A few counts support this clone. The J gene is TRBJ1-5, the V gene TRBV6-5; D is unresolved. V dropped 6 bases and J dropped 5 bases, with 14 bases sitting between them. The CDR3 covers 14 residues. Germline CDR1 MNHEY, CDR2 SVGAGI. For the CDR3, the DNA is TGTGCCAGCAGCAAAGTTAGCGCGGATCAGCCCCAGCATTTT. Residues: CASSKVSADQPQHF.

This rearrangement joins TRBV4-1 to TRBJ2-3, with D tentatively TRBD2 (6 bases). The CDR3 runs 15 residues. The V gene's germline CDR1 is MGHRA and CDR2 YSYEKL. Trimming removed 2 bases at V and 0 bases at J, with 9 bases between. The CDR3 DNA follows: TGCGCCAGCAGCCAAATCGGGGGTAGCACAGATACGCAGTATTTT. The encoded protein is CASSQIGGSTDTQYF.

The chain recombines TRBV15 with TRBJ2-3; the D gene is possibly TRBD1 (6 bases). The CDR3 spans 15 residues. Trimming pared 5 bases from V and 6 bases from J, leaving 18 bases between. Per the germline V gene, CDR1 is LNHNV and CDR2 is YYDKDF (reference sequence). The CDR3: CATSEQGRKDDTQYF. DNA of the CDR3: TGTGCCACCAGCGAACAGGGACGAAAGGATGATACGCAGTATTTT. Full variable domain (outside the CDR3, taken from reference TRBV15 and TRBJ2-3): DAMVIQNPRYQVTQFGKPVTLSCSQTLNHNVMYWYQQKSSQAPKLLFHYYDKDFNNEADTPDNFQSRRPNTSFCFLDIRSPGLGDTAMYLCATSEQGRKDDTQYFGPGTRLTVL.

This clone was counted a single time. The chain has TRBV5-1 and TRBJ2-1, with D unresolved. V was pared by 5 bases and J by 9 bases, with 15 bases between. Germline V CDR1 and CDR2: SGHRS, YFSETQ. The CDR3 is 13 residues long. The CDR3 reads CASSAPQDGEQFF. The CDR3 nucleotides read TGCGCCAGCAGTGCCCCGCAGGACGGTGAGCAGTTCTTC. The full variable domain, rest sourced from reference TRBV5-1 and TRBJ2-1, is KAGVTQTPRYLIKTRGQQVTLSCSPISGHRSVSWYQQTPGQGLQFLFEYFSETQRNKGNFPGRFSGRQFSNSRSEMNVSTLELGDSALYLCASSAPQDGEQFFGPGTRLTVL.

This clone was found once. V is TRBV10-1 and J is TRBJ2-7, with D possibly TRBD2 on 5 matching bases. CDR3 length: 16 residues. Trimming took off 0 bases at V and 6 bases at J, with 18 bases between the two ends. Germline V gene data show CDR1 as WNHNN and CDR2 as SYGVQD (reference sequence). For the CDR3, the DNA is TGCGCCAGCAGTGAGTCACGGGGTGGCCGTGACTCCGAGCAGTACTTC. Translation: CASSESRGGRDSEQYF.

The chain is built from TRBV6-1 and TRBJ1-5; 8 bases agree with TRBD1. The CDR3 is 14 residues long. The V gene end was trimmed by 1 base and the J gene end by 6 bases; junction bases not matched to a gene: 2. The V gene's germline CDR1 is MNHNS and CDR2 SASEGT. This CDR3 reads CASSEGTGPQPQHF. The CDR3 DNA is TGTGCCAGCAGTGAAGGGACAGGGCCTCAGCCCCAGCATTTT.

The chain has TRBV18 and TRBJ2-5; tentatively, D is TRBD1 or TRBD2 (5 bases each). Germline CDR1 and CDR2: KGHSH and LQKENI. V was trimmed by 3 bases and J by 4 bases, leaving 6 bases between them. CDR3 length: 12 amino acids. The CDR3 DNA reads TGTGCCAGCTCACCGGGGGTAGAGACCCAGTACTTC. This gives the protein CASSPGVETQYF. Full variable domain (remainder filled in from reference TRBV18 and TRBJ2-5): NAGVMQNPRHLVRRRGQEARLRCSPMKGHSHVYWYRQLPEEGLKFMVYLQKENIIDESGMPKERFSAEFPKEGPSILRIQQVVRGDSAAYFCASSPGVETQYFGPGTRLLVL.

This sequence joins TRBV4-2 and TRBJ2-1; 9 bases match TRBD2. CDR3 length: 15 residues. Trimming removed 0 bases from V and 4 bases from J; junction bases left unmatched: 1. The germline gives CDR1 LGHNA, CDR2 YNFKEQ. The CDR3 protein is CASSQELAGYNEQFF. The CDR3 region has the DNA TGTGCCAGCAGCCAAGAGCTAGCGGGGTACAATGAGCAGTTCTTC.

This clone is categorized as medium-sized. The CDR3 nucleotides read TGTGCCACCAGCAGAGTTAAGGGAACCTACGAGCAGTACTTC. Translated, it gives CATSRVKGTYEQYF. The chain carries TRBV15 and TRBJ2-7; D is ambiguous. The germline V and J ends were trimmed by 1 base and 2 bases, with 9 bases remaining between them. The CDR3 contains 14 residues. The germline V gene encodes CDR1 LNHNV and CDR2 YYDKDF (reference sequence).

The chain links TRBV5-1 to TRBJ1-3, with D hard to call. The V and J ends lost 3 bases and 0 bases respectively, with 10 bases between them. CDR1 is SGHRS, CDR2 YFSETQ, per germline. This CDR3 has 15 amino acids. The CDR3 sequence: CASSSDGSSGNTIYF. For the CDR3, the DNA is TGCGCCAGCAGCTCCGACGGGAGCTCTGGAAACACCATATATTTT.

This clone was counted between two and nine times. The DNA for the CDR3 is TGTGCCAGTAGTGCGGGGACAGGCAATCAGCCCCAGCATTTT. Amino acid sequence: CASSAGTGNQPQHF. The chain combines TRBV19 with TRBJ1-5, with 7 bases identical to TRBD1. Germline V gene data show CDR1 as LNHDA and CDR2 as SQIVND (reference sequence). The CDR3 is 14 amino acids. J lost 2 bases, V lost 5 bases, and 3 bases had no gene match. The complete variable domain, with remaining parts taken from reference TRBV19 and TRBJ1-5, reads DGGITQSPKYLFRKEGQNVTLSCEQNLNHDAMYWYRQDPGQGLRLIYYSQIVNDFQKGDIAEGYSVSREKKESFPLTVTSAQKNPTAFYLCASSAGTGNQPQHFGDGTRLSIL.

This rearrangement joins TRBV6-1 to TRBJ1-5; TRBD1 aligns across 8 bases. Unmatched junction bases numbered 6, after V lost 3 bases and J lost 2 bases. Germline V gene sequence: CDR1 MNHNS, CDR2 SASEGT. The CDR3 has 16 amino acids. Written as DNA, the CDR3 is TGTGCCAGCAGTGAGGAACCGGGACAGGGCAATCAGCCCCAGCATTTT. This gives the protein CASSEEPGQGNQPQHF.

This clone was seen a single time. J is TRBJ1-2 and V is TRBV7-2; 7 positions match TRBD1. The CDR3 extends over 15 amino acids. Germline trimming cut 1 base from V and 1 base from J; bases unmatched to any gene: 3. From germline, CDR1 is SGHTA and CDR2 FQGNSA. The chain's CDR3 is CASSLERGLNYGYTF. The CDR3 DNA reads TGTGCCAGCAGCTTAGAAAGGGGGCTTAACTATGGCTACACCTTC.